The 24 T cell receptor beta chains below all came from one sample that was sequenced in a study of shared clonotypes between healthy human individuals (dated by TCRdb to 2018 to 2021). For the CD8 naive samples, CD45RO-negative cells were positively selected for CCR7, yielding a CD45RA+CCR7+ population from which TemRA cells were excluded. The library was prepared using the immunoSEQ multiplex PCR assay. In TCRdb, the immuneACCESS table is reduced to in-frame sequences with V and J assigned. These tables do not hold every clone; where another copy was compared, an unresolved V gene accounts for under half, and the others remain unexplained. The sample includes 1.5 million to 2.5 million clones, with approximately 94% observed a single time. Approximately 1% of the sample goes to the ten largest clones. Sequenced: naive CD8+ T cells sorted from blood. This specimen's cell subset or site label, per the study, means: CD45RA+CCR7+. The receptors here all came from a man younger than 35 in good health.

Of note for this clone: The sample contains more than one DNA sequence encoding this CDR3. The chain has TRBV10-1 and TRBJ2-7; 7 nucleotides agree with TRBD1. From germline, CDR1 is WNHNN and CDR2 SYGVQD (reference sequence). The CDR3 sequence is 14 residues long. V gave up 3 bases and J gave up 2 bases; unmatched junction bases: 4. CDR3: CASSDPGTAYEQYF. The CDR3 DNA is TGCGCCAGCAGTGATCCCGGGACAGCCTACGAGCAGTACTTC.

The chain is built from TRBV6-5 and TRBJ1-4; TRBD1 aligns across 7 bases. J was trimmed by 6 bases and V by 6 bases; bases with no gene match: 10. Germline V lookup: CDR1 MNHEY, CDR2 SVGAGI. CDR3 size: 15 residues. CDR3 DNA: TGTGCCAGCAGCCCTGACAGGGAGGGTGATGAAAAACTGTTTTTT. Amino acids: CASSPDREGDEKLFF.

The V and J genes are TRBV13 and TRBJ1-2; no clear D gene. From germline, CDR1 is PRHDT and CDR2 FYEKMQ (reference sequence). Trimming removed 1 base from V and 0 bases from J, with 9 bases in between. The CDR3 is 15 residues long. The CDR3 sequence is CASSLAGFANYGYTF. The CDR3 DNA sequence: TGTGCCAGCAGCTTAGCGGGTTTTGCTAACTATGGCTACACCTTC.

This clone has more than one count but fewer than ten. This chain uses TRBV4-1 with TRBJ1-6; D gene ambiguous. Germline V gene sequence: CDR1 MGHRA, CDR2 YSYEKL. The CDR3 loop spans 15 amino acids. Between the trimmed V and J ends, which lost 0 bases and 7 bases, there was a span of 10 bases. The CDR3 DNA reads TGCGCCAGCAGCCAAGATAAGGGCTCGAATTCACCCCTCCACTTT. The encoded protein is CASSQDKGSNSPLHF.

This chain uses TRBV4-2 with TRBJ2-1, with TRBD2 matching over 13 bases. V shed 4 bases, J shed 2 bases, and the junction held 5 bases outside the gene matches. The germline gives CDR1 LGHNA, CDR2 YNFKEQ. The CDR3 is 17 residues long. The CDR3 nucleotides are TGTGCCAGCAGCCCCGGACTAGCGGGGGAGACCTACAATGAGCAGTTCTTC. Its protein is CASSPGLAGETYNEQFF.

V gene TRBV7-6 combines with J gene TRBJ1-5, with 10 bases lining up with TRBD1. This CDR3 comprises 15 residues. Germline-derived CDR1 and CDR2 are SGHVS and FNYEAQ. Trimming removed 4 bases from V and 5 bases from J; junction bases left unmatched: 5. In nucleotides, the CDR3 is TGTGCCAGCAGCTCCGGACAGGGGGTTCATCAGCCCCAGCATTTT. This encodes CASSSGQGVHQPQHF.

V usage is TRBV5-4 and J usage is TRBJ2-7; 8 nucleotides agree with TRBD1. Germline V lookup: CDR1 SGHNT, CDR2 YYREEE (reference sequence). The V gene end was trimmed by 4 bases and the J gene end by 1 base; junction bases not matched to a gene: 16. The CDR3 loop spans 18 amino acids. The CDR3 DNA reads TGTGCCAGCAGCGCGGAGGGACAGGTACTATGGGGTTCCTACGAGCAGTACTTC. Translated: CASSAEGQVLWGSYEQYF.

The chain links TRBV19 to TRBJ2-2, with D perhaps matching TRBD1 or TRBD2 (6 bases each). With 6 bases removed from V and 4 bases from J, the gap between germline ends came to 21 bases. Germline V CDR1 and CDR2: LNHDA, SQIVND (reference sequence). The CDR3 is 17 amino acids. The CDR3 loop is CASRGRLRDKPTGELFF. The CDR3 DNA sequence: TGTGCCAGTAGGGGGAGGCTTAGGGACAAGCCCACCGGGGAGCTGTTTTTT.

The chain recombines TRBV7-3 with TRBJ1-3; TRBD1 is a possible D gene (5 bases). Trimming left V 1 base short and J 0 bases short, with 19 bases between. This CDR3 is built from 19 residues. The germline CDR1 and CDR2 sequences are SGHTA and FQGTGA. The CDR3 DNA reads TGTGCCAGCAGCTTAATGGGCCGGGACGGGAGATTCTCTGGAAACACCATATATTTT. Encoded protein: CASSLMGRDGRFSGNTIYF.

The chain is built from TRBV28 and TRBJ2-3; TRBD2 might be the D (6 bases). Between the trimmed V and J ends, which lost 7 bases and 3 bases, there was a span of 14 bases. Germline V gene lookup returns CDR1 MDHEN and CDR2 SYDVKM. The CDR3 runs 14 residues. Here the CDR3 DNA reads TGTGCCAGCATTAGGGAGGCCGGGACAGATACGCAGTATTTT. It yields the protein CASIREAGTDTQYF.

The rearrangement joins TRBV6-1 to TRBJ2-7; the D gene is possibly TRBD2 (6 bases). Germline V gene lookup returns CDR1 MNHNS and CDR2 SASEGT. CDR3 length: 15 amino acids. Trimming cost V 1 base and J 4 bases, with 14 bases left between them. CDR3 loop: CASSEDEGGWYEQYF. The CDR3 bases are TGTGCCAGCAGTGAAGACGAGGGAGGTTGGTACGAGCAGTACTTC.

The gene calls are TRBV5-6 and TRBJ2-5; possibly TRBD2 for D (6 bases). Germline values: CDR1 SGHDT, CDR2 YYEEEE. Trimming took 2 bases from V and 5 from J, leaving 22 bases between them. The CDR3 loop spans 17 amino acids. CDR3 coding DNA: TGTGCCAGCAGCTTTATGGAGGGTACGGTAGTTGGGGAGACCCAGTACTTC. It encodes CASSFMEGTVVGETQYF.

The chain is built from TRBV6-5 and TRBJ2-5; TRBD2 aligns across 9 bases. V shed 5 bases and J 5 bases; nucleotides not matched to a gene: 6. From germline, CDR1 is MNHEY and CDR2 SVGAGI. CDR3 length: 14 amino acids. The CDR3 sequence is CASSGLALSETQYF. The CDR3 DNA is TGTGCCAGCAGTGGACTAGCGCTCTCGGAGACCCAGTACTTC.

V gene TRBV30 combines with J gene TRBJ2-7; 9 nucleotides line up with TRBD1. CDR1 GTSNPN and CDR2 SVGIG come from the germline V gene (reference sequence). J gave up 5 bases and V 4 bases, and 6 bases lay outside the gene matches. This CDR3 has 13 amino acids. The CDR3 DNA reads as TGTGCCTGGACCTCCGGGACAGGGCACGAGCAGTACTTC. Translating gives CAWTSGTGHEQYF.

The genes are TRBV19 and TRBJ2-5, with 11 nucleotides matching TRBD2. This CDR3 region has 15 residues. Germline lookup yields CDR1 LNHDA and CDR2 SQIVND (reference sequence). J was trimmed by 2 bases and V by 5 bases; bases with no gene match: 4. Here the CDR3 DNA reads TGTGCCAGTAGTGCCATAGCGGGAGGGCAAGAGACCCAGTACTTC. Amino acids: CASSAIAGGQETQYF.

The chain has TRBV9 and TRBJ2-1; TRBD2 aligns across 10 bases. CDR1 SGDLS and CDR2 YYNGEE come from the germline V gene. J lost 8 bases, V lost 3 bases, and 11 bases had no gene match. This CDR3 spans 16 amino acids. The DNA for the CDR3 is TGTGCCAGCAGCGCAGGGACTAGCGAGGTTCGGGATGAGCAGTTCTTC. Translation: CASSAGTSEVRDEQFF.

V gene TRBV28 combines with J gene TRBJ1-4; no reliable D call. Trimming pared 6 bases from V and 0 bases from J, leaving 23 bases between. Germline loops: CDR1 MDHEN, CDR2 SYDVKM. The CDR3 extends over 19 amino acids. CDR3 sequence reads: CASSPPLGSEVATNEKLFF. CDR3 DNA sequence: TGTGCCAGCAGCCCCCCATTGGGCTCCGAAGTGGCAACTAATGAAAAACTGTTTTTT.

This chain links TRBV5-1 with TRBJ2-7; unclear D gene. The length of the CDR3 is 13 residues. Germline CDR1 reads SGHRS; CDR2 reads YFSETQ. Trimming cost V 1 base and J 3 bases, with 8 bases left between them. The CDR3, as DNA: TGCGCCAGCAGCTTGCTGACAAACTACGAGCAGTACTTC. This sequence encodes CASSLLTNYEQYF.

The chain couples TRBV9 to TRBJ2-1, with TRBD2 as a possible D gene (6 bases). The CDR3 consists of 12 residues. Germline V gene data show CDR1 as SGDLS and CDR2 as YYNGEE. V lost 3 bases to trimming and J lost 9 bases, with 10 bases between them. Written as DNA, the CDR3 is TGTGCCAGCAGCGGCTTGGAGGGTGAGCAGTTCTTC. Residues: CASSGLEGEQFF.

This chain uses TRBV28 with TRBJ1-1; D is unclear. The CDR3 consists of 13 residues. Germline V CDR1 and CDR2: MDHEN, SYDVKM. Trimming stripped 3 bases from V and 2 bases from J, with 7 bases between. CDR3 coding DNA: TGTGCCAGCAGTTTGGGCGATAACACTGAAGCTTTCTTT. It codes for CASSLGDNTEAFF.

Of note for this clone: Other nucleotide sequences from this sample produce the same CDR3. The rearrangement uses TRBV29-1 and TRBJ2-5; TRBD2 might be the D (6 bases). Germline loops: CDR1 SQVTM, CDR2 ANQGSEA. V was trimmed by 3 bases and J by 2 bases, leaving 10 bases between them. The CDR3 is 13 amino acids. The CDR3 DNA sequence: TGCAGCGTTGAGTCGGGACTGCAAGAGACCCAGTACTTC. Translating it yields CSVESGLQETQYF. The full variable domain, completed using reference TRBV29-1 and TRBJ2-5, is SAVISQKPSRDICQRGTSLTIQCQVDSQVTMMFWYRQQPGQSLTLIATANQGSEATYESGFVIDKFPISRPNLTFSTLTVSNMSPEDSSIYLCSVESGLQETQYFGPGTRLLVL.

The chain joins TRBV7-6 to TRBJ2-1; 8 nucleotides match TRBD2. Germline CDR1 and CDR2: SGHVS and FNYEAQ. The CDR3 is 15 residues long. The ends lost 2 bases at V and 4 bases at J; junction bases unmatched: 4. For the CDR3, the DNA is TGTGCCAGCAGCTTACCCCCGGGGGGGTACAATGAGCAGTTCTTC. As protein: CASSLPPGGYNEQFF.

This clone was seen only once. J is TRBJ2-7 and V is TRBV6-5; weak D call: TRBD1 (6 bases). V dropped 6 bases and J dropped 3 bases, with 15 bases sitting between them. CDR3 length: 14 residues. Looked up from germline, CDR1 is MNHEY and CDR2 is SVGAGI. The CDR3 region is CASSPKQGLYEQYF. The CDR3 bases are TGTGCCAGCAGCCCCAAACAGGGTCTCTACGAGCAGTACTTC.

CDR3 residues: CASSVGSSSGGSWETQYF. The CDR3 DNA reads TGTGCCAGCAGCGTAGGTAGCTCTAGCGGGGGAAGCTGGGAGACCCAGTACTTC. The chain is built from TRBV9 and TRBJ2-5; TRBD2 aligns across 10 bases. The CDR3 runs to 18 residues. V lost 0 bases and J lost 5; bases outside the gene matches: 13. The germline gives CDR1 SGDLS, CDR2 YYNGEE.